This T cell receptor (beta chain) comes out of a study of metastatic and nonmetastatic thyroid tumors. Study at large: The comparison covered peripheral blood and tumor or nodule tissue in malignant and benign thyroid patients. General study points: Versus benign nodules, malignant thyroid tumors reportedly had significantly higher TCR beta diversity, in blood and tumor.

All patients were untreated before thyroid surgery. The trim removed 8 bases at V and 0 bases at J, leaving 3 bases unmatched. Per the germline V gene, CDR1 is MNHNS and CDR2 is SASEGT. The CDR3 sequence is 14 residues long. With regard to this clone: Antigen: not known.

Per the original methods: CDR3 differences across clinicopathological groups were used to build a distant-metastasis classifier for papillary thyroid cancer. TCRdb recomputed clones from the PCR reads via MiXCR. TCRdb's processing, not the authors' own work, is the source of the V and J calls. The data contain about 38,000 clones, less than 30% of them singletons. The chain joins TRBV6-1 to TRBJ2-1; 8 nucleotides match TRBD2. The sequence derives from a male donor with papillary thyroid cancer or a benign thyroid nodule (not recorded which). Some clones in this sample may be carry-over from other donors' samples. Sequenced sample: blood. The CDR3 DNA sequence: TGTGCCAGCCAGAGCGGGAGCTCCTACAATGAGCAGTTCTTC. It specifies CASQSGSSYNEQFF.